Presented here are 23 T cell receptor beta chains from one specimen sequenced in a study of tumor-infiltrating lymphocytes in oesophageal squamous cell carcinoma. TCRdb passed the PCR reads through MiXCR, listing each CDR3 protein once. The sample lists roughly 11,000 distinct CDR3 sequences; under 70% were seen once. The sample taken for sequencing was esophageal tumor tissue. The source is a male donor with esophageal squamous cell carcinoma.

This clonotype appeared a single time. The genes are TRBV7-2 and TRBJ1-1; D ambiguous. The CDR3 is made up of 13 amino acids. Germline values: CDR1 SGHTA, CDR2 FQGNSA. The V end lost 1 base, the J end lost 9 bases, and 12 bases lay between the germline ends. The CDR3 spells CASSLEQTRKAFF. DNA of the CDR3: TGTGCCAGCAGCTTAGAACAGACGAGAAAAGCTTTCTTT.

This clonotype came up a few times. The chain uses TRBV7-9 and TRBJ2-7; 8 bases line up with TRBD1. The closer fit of TRBJ2-1 to the DNA end suggests the J call may be wrong. The CDR3 loop spans 15 amino acids. From germline, CDR1 is SEHNR and CDR2 FQNEAQ (reference sequence). The CDR3 loop is CASSLERTGNNEQFF. DNA for the CDR3: TGTGCCAGCAGCTTAGAAAGGACAGGGAACAATGAGCAGTTCTTC.

By share of the sample, this clonotype is large. In DNA, the CDR3 is TGTGCCAGCAGCCCCCCTTGGGGAGGGGAGACCCAGTACTTC. Protein sequence: CASSPPWGGETQYF. V and J are TRBV7-9 and TRBJ2-5, with 7 bases lining up with TRBD2. This CDR3 region has 14 residues. CDR1 is SEHNR, CDR2 FQNEAQ, per germline (reference sequence). V lost 5 bases, J lost 5 bases, and 8 bases stayed unmatched.

The CDR3 DNA follows: TGTGCCAGCAGCTTATCGGAGAGCACAGATACGCAGTATTTT. This translates into CASSLSESTDTQYF. The V and J genes are TRBV7-6 and TRBJ2-3, with unresolved D. CDR1 SGHVS and CDR2 FNYEAQ come from the germline V gene. The CDR3 consists of 14 residues. V lost 2 bases and J lost 0, with 6 bases in between.

The chain joins TRBV7-6 to TRBJ2-5; tentatively, D is TRBD2 (6 bases). The CDR3 covers 15 residues. The V gene's germline CDR1 is SGHVS and CDR2 FNYEAQ. Deletions cut 0 bases from V and 2 bases from J, with 10 bases between. CDR3 sequence (DNA): TGTGCCAGCAGCTTAGCGGGACGGGGGCAAGAGACCCAGTACTTC. Translated, it gives CASSLAGRGQETQYF.

This clonotype was seen a single time. This chain links TRBV7-6 with TRBJ2-5; 7 positions agree with TRBD1. With the DNA end fitting TRBJ2-7 better, the J assignment may be wrong. The CDR3 runs 15 residues. The germline gives CDR1 SGHVS, CDR2 FNYEAQ. The CDR3 DNA reads TGTGCCAGCAGCCCCACCGGGACAGCTCCCTACGAGCAGTACTTC. Translating it yields CASSPTGTAPYEQYF.

This clonotype is a singleton in its sample. The junction departs from the called germline gene at one end, perhaps through a read error. The rearrangement uses TRBV7-8 and TRBJ2-7, with 7 bases lining up with TRBD2. Germline CDR1 is SGHVS and CDR2 is FQNEAQ. This CDR3 has 14 residues. The CDR3 loop is CASSPPGGSSPLHF. For the CDR3, the DNA is TGTGCCAGCAGTCCCCCGGGGGGTAGTTCACCCCTCCACTTC. The complete variable domain, with remaining parts taken from reference TRBV7-8 and TRBJ2-7, reads GAGVSQSPRYKVAKRGQDVALRCDPISGHVSLFWYQQALGQGPEFLTYFQNEAQLDKSGLPSDRFFAERPEGSVSTLKIQRTQQEDSAVYLCASSPPGGSSPLHFGPGTRLTVT.

The rearrangement uses TRBV10-3 and TRBJ1-4; D is uncertain. The CDR3 sequence is 14 residues long. V was pared by 2 bases and J by 5 bases, with 9 bases between. From germline, CDR1 is ENHRY and CDR2 SYGVKD. CDR3 sequence reads: CAISERAENEKLFF. DNA for the CDR3: TGTGCCATCAGTGAGAGGGCAGAGAATGAAAAACTGTTTTTT.

The genes are TRBV7-2 and TRBJ2-1; 7 nucleotides line up with TRBD2. The CDR3 runs 15 residues. Germline V CDR1 and CDR2: SGHTA, FQGNSA. V shed 4 bases and J 8 bases; nucleotides not matched to a gene: 11. The CDR3 nucleotides are TGTGCCAGCAGCTCCTCTCGCGGGAGTTTCGATGAGCAGTTCTTC. This gives the protein CASSSSRGSFDEQFF. Variable domain in full (rest from reference TRBV7-2 and TRBJ2-1): GAGVSQSPSNKVTEKGKDVELRCDPISGHTALYWYRQSLGQGLEFLIYFQGNSAPDKSGLPSDRFSAERTGGSVSTLTIQRTQQEDSAVYLCASSSSRGSFDEQFFGPGTRLTVL.

This chain joins TRBV7-3 and TRBJ2-1, with D possibly TRBD2 on 5 matching bases. Germline V gene sequence: CDR1 SGHTA, CDR2 FQGTGA. This CDR3 contains 15 residues. Deletions cut 5 bases from V and 0 bases from J, with 11 bases between. CDR3 sequence: CASSQRGSSYNEQFF. CDR3 DNA sequence: TGTGCCAGCAGCCAGCGAGGGAGCTCCTACAATGAGCAGTTCTTC. The complete variable domain, with remaining parts taken from reference TRBV7-3 and TRBJ2-1, reads GAGVSQTPSNKVTEKGKYVELRCDPISGHTALYWYRQSLGQGPEFLIYFQGTGAADDSGLPNDRFFAVRPEGSVSTLKIQRTERGDSAVYLCASSQRGSSYNEQFFGPGTRLTVL.

Ten or more counts support this clonotype. This may stem from a read error, because a much larger clone lies one nucleotide away. This chain connects TRBV7-3 to TRBJ2-1, with 8 bases matching TRBD2. The assigned J gene may be wrong: the sequence end matches TRBJ2-7 better. CDR3 length: 15 amino acids. Germline V gene sequence: CDR1 SGHTA, CDR2 FQGTGA. The CDR3: CASSPLAGSYNEQYF. The CDR3 DNA sequence: TGTGCCAGCAGCCCCTTAGCGGGGTCCTACAATGAGCAGTACTTC.

The V gene is TRBV27, the J gene TRBJ2-3; TRBD2 is a possible D gene (7 bases). This CDR3 has 15 amino acids. Trimming removed 7 bases at V and 5 bases at J, with 19 bases between. Germline CDR1 is MNHEY and CDR2 is SMNVEV (reference sequence). CDR3 region: CASTGWDRGGDTQYF. CDR3 bases: TGTGCCAGCACGGGTTGGGATAGGGGGGGAGATACGCAGTATTTT.

The chain employs TRBV7-1 and TRBJ2-5, with 10 bases that match TRBD1. TRBV7-1 is an open reading frame, and its role is uncertain. V lost 5 bases to trimming and J lost 5 bases; unmatched junction nucleotides: 11. There are 16 residues in the CDR3. The CDR3 spells CASSLAGTGAGETQYF. The CDR3 DNA reads TGTGCCAGCAGCCTTGCCGGGACAGGGGCCGGGGAGACCCAGTACTTC.

With regard to this clonotype: Just one base apart from a much larger clone, this may be a read error. CDR3 region: CASSTSRYGAYEQYF. As DNA, the CDR3 is TGCGCCAGCAGCACGTCCCGGTACGGGGCCTACGAGCAGTACTTC. The V gene is TRBV5-1, the J gene TRBJ2-7, with D possibly being TRBD2 (5 bases). Germline values: CDR1 SGHRS, CDR2 YFSETQ. This CDR3 spans 15 amino acids. V lost 4 bases and J lost 2, with 16 bases in between.

A remark on this clonotype: Here the CDR3 omits its conserved ending phenylalanine or tryptophan, so a read error is the likely source. It is unclear where the CDR3 begins or ends on the DNA, so no DNA is shown, and the CDR3 is as TCRdb lists it. The chain combines TRBV7-6 with TRBJ2-2; whether TRBD2, the table's D call, matches the DNA was not checked. Both ends counted, the CDR3 spans 8 residues. CDR1 is SGHVS, CDR2 FNYEAQ, per germline. CDR3 sequence reads: CASSSGLA.

The gene calls are TRBV7-4 and TRBJ2-1; 14 bases line up with TRBD2. CDR1 SGHVT and CDR2 SQSDAQ come from the germline V gene. This CDR3 contains 15 residues. J gave up 10 bases and V 3 bases, and 5 bases lay outside the gene matches. The CDR3 region is CASSFGLAGGKEQFF. The CDR3 DNA reads TGTGCCAGCAGCTTCGGACTAGCGGGAGGAAAGGAGCAGTTCTTC.

The rearrangement joins TRBV7-9 to TRBJ2-5; D not resolved. Germline V gene data show CDR1 as SEHNR and CDR2 as FQNEAQ (reference sequence). Trimming left V 2 bases short and J 1 base short, with 11 bases between. CDR3 length: 15 residues. Here the CDR3 DNA reads TGTGCCAGCAGCTTAAGAGCGTCTGCCCAAGAGACCCAGTACTTC. Translating gives CASSLRASAQETQYF.

This chain connects TRBV7-6 to TRBJ2-6, with D possibly TRBD2 on 5 matching bases. TRBJ2-5 explains the end of the DNA better; the J call may be wrong. Germline V lookup: CDR1 SGHVS, CDR2 FNYEAQ. CDR3 length equals 13 residues. CDR3 sequence reads: CASSPRGEETQYF. For the CDR3, the DNA is TGTGCCAGCAGCCCACGGGGAGAAGAGACCCAGTACTTC.

The J gene is TRBJ2-7, the V gene TRBV7-5. The J call may be faulty, since TRBJ2-5 better matches the DNA end. TRBV7-5 is annotated as a pseudogene. The CDR3 contains 12 residues. CDR3 loop: CISFGWQETQYF. CDR3 bases: TGTATCTCTTTTGGCTGGCAAGAGACCCAGTACTTC.

The chain couples TRBV7-2 to TRBJ2-1, with D possibly being TRBD1 (6 bases). V was clipped by 2 bases and J by 1 base, with 15 bases between them. CDR3 length equals 17 residues. CDR1 is SGHTA and CDR2 is FQGNSA in the germline V gene. Here the CDR3 DNA reads TGTGCCAGCAGCTTATCCAGGGGCGGCGCATCCTACAATGAGCAGTTCTTC. It codes for CASSLSRGGASYNEQFF.

J is TRBJ2-5 and V is TRBV6-1, with 7 bases aligning to TRBD1. TRBJ2-7 matches the DNA end more closely, so the J call is doubtful. The CDR3 covers 15 residues. Looked up from germline, CDR1 is MNHNS and CDR2 is SASEGT. CDR3 nucleotide sequence: TGTGCCAGCAGTGAAGGAGGGACAGCAGCCTACGAGCAGTACTTC. It codes for CASSEGGTAAYEQYF.

The chain carries TRBV5-1 and TRBJ1-3; TRBD1 might be the D (6 bases). The germline V and J ends were trimmed by 4 bases and 8 bases, with 10 bases remaining between them. CDR1 SGHRS and CDR2 YFSETQ come from the germline V gene. The CDR3 covers 12 residues. Here the CDR3 DNA reads TGCGCCAGCAGCGCGGCAGGGGACACCATATATTTT. Translation gives CASSAAGDTIYF.

This clonotype was seen at least ten times. V and J are TRBV7-6 and TRBJ2-2, with D unresolved. CDR3 length: 15 amino acids. Germline V CDR1 and CDR2: SGHVS, FNYEAQ. Trimming took 1 base from V and 4 from J, leaving 10 bases between them. As DNA, the CDR3 is TGTGCCAGCAGCTTAGGGCAGTTCAGCACCGGGGAGCTGTTTTTT. Residues: CASSLGQFSTGELFF. Variable domain in full (rest from reference TRBV7-6 and TRBJ2-2): GAGVSQSPRYKVTKRGQDVALRCDPISGHVSLYWYRQALGQGPEFLTYFNYEAQQDKSGLPNDRFSAERPEGSISTLTIQRTEQRDSAMYRCASSLGQFSTGELFFGEGSRLTVL.